This paragraph reports one T cell receptor beta chain. Its antigen is not yet known. Per-base qualities were not stored, and no clone one base away is much larger. Libraries came from the immunoSEQ multiplex PCR assay. The multiplex PCR relied on a mix of 60 forward primers for TCR Vbeta segments and 13 reverse primers for TCR Jbeta segments. The CDR3 region of rearranged TCR beta genes was amplified from genomic DNA by a multiplex PCR assay. The Illumina HiSeq System was used to sequence the amplified TCR beta libraries as 87-base-pair reads. Per the authors' processing: A later analysis tallied tens of millions of unique TCR beta chains across the 660 or so repertoires, and about 12 million of those chains were shared by two or more donors. Raw reads were error-corrected and collapsed into unique sequences with a nearest-neighbor algorithm that merged closely related sequences to remove PCR and sequencing errors. Alignment of CDR3 sequences to IMGT reference sequences was used to assign V, D and J gene segments. For a sequence to be retained, at least a six-nucleotide match to both a V gene segment and a J gene segment was required. A rearrangement was called productive if the CDR3 had no stop codons and remained in frame with V and J, and every other rearrangement was called non-productive. Following IMGT convention, CDR3 was defined as the stretch from the second conserved V-encoded cysteine up to the conserved J-encoded phenylalanine. Sequences without an unambiguous match to a single V gene segment were excluded from the earlier analysis of about 630 of the donors. An earlier analysis of 587 of the donors called V segments functional above 56.7% productive rearrangements and segregating when the between-donor standard deviation exceeded 5%. To diagnose cytomegalovirus status from the catalog of TCR beta chain sequences, a statistical classification framework was built. A later analysis assigned V and J genes by comparing TCR nucleotide sequences with IMGT/GENE-DB human TR gene sequences. A later analysis assigned CDR3 sequences and most-parsimonious VDJ recombination scenarios with the TCRdist pipeline. In a later analysis, each TCR beta chain was defined by its CDR3 amino acid sequence together with its V-gene family, and reads lacking a unique V-gene family were excluded. To address suspected cross-contamination and a sequencing artifact, a later analysis removed 450 to 700 highly shared, low-generation-probability nucleotide sequences. A later analysis calculated a clonal expansion index for each public chain from normalized within-repertoire ranks of inferred template counts. In a later analysis, generation probabilities were computed using a VDJ recombination model fitted to out-of-frame rearrangements, and the results were checked against IGoR. In a later analysis, TCR-TCR, TCR-HLA and TCR-CMV co-occurrence was scored with hypergeometric tests, and a repertoire-size bias correction was applied to TCR pairs. To estimate false discovery rates, a later analysis permuted the HLA or CMV assignments 20 times. In a later analysis, co-occurring TCRs were grouped using DBSCAN, with TCRdist sequence similarity added in when clustering inside HLA-allele-positive subsets. For co-occurrence clustering, repertoires with fewer than 30,000 or more than 120,000 public chains were excluded, along with four or five repertoires with anomalous nucleotide sharing. TCRdb took this table from immuneACCESS and kept in-frame rearrangements with V and J called. Such tables lack part of the clones; where checked against another copy, unresolved V genes explain under half of the gap, and the rest is unexplained. That table furnishes V, J and clone size, whereas the DNA furnished D and trimming. In this sample the table shows about 200,000 clones, approximately 80% of which occur a single time. The ten largest account for 1.5% to 2% of the sample.

This record comes from a study of cytomegalovirus exposure and HLA in healthy donors (dated by TCRdb to the late 2010s). Looking at the study overall: According to an earlier analysis of around 600 of the donors, 150 million to 200 million T cells yielded 90 million to 140 million unique TCR beta sequences and about 300 Gb of sequence data. Roughly five DR-DQ haplotypes were handled as single units for association and clustering, since linkage in the cohort was strong. The aim of the study was to test whether cataloging public T cell receptors could identify signatures of past pathogen exposure. To predict cytomegalovirus infection status, the study combined high-throughput TCR immunosequencing, statistical association of individual TCRs with disease status, and machine learning. In addition to the first cohort of 666 subjects, a separate validation cohort of about 120 different subjects was used. The later analysis used no new phenotypic data to find candidate immune exposures, relying instead on TCR beta sequences and their occurrence across donors. All discovery cohort repertoires had been generated using a single sequencing platform. A later analysis re-analyzed previously published TCR beta repertoires from 666 donors and added high-resolution HLA genotyping to study TCR occurrence patterns. HLA typing included class I and class II loci at four-digit resolution. The genetic ancestry cluster associated with self-reported Caucasian donors included 70% to 85% of the 398 genotyped donors. Approximately 310 gigabases of sequencing data and 75 million to 85 million unique TCR sequences made up an early release that covered about 640 HLA-typed donors. The T cell repertoires of around 730 subjects were profiled by immunosequencing and related to cytomegalovirus serostatus. An earlier analysis of about 600 of the donors used high-throughput TCR beta sequencing to judge whether each TCR beta V gene segment behaved as functional or pseudogenic. Across roughly 420 genotyped donors of the cohort, an average of about 240,000 unique TCR beta nucleotide sequences per donor were sequenced, and about a sixth of those sequences were non-productive. The number of donors typed differed by locus, with roughly 629-640 for A, B, C, DRB1 and DQB1, roughly 550 for DQA1, under 610 for DPA1, and some 470 for DPB1. Genome-wide SNP genotypes for about three fifths of the roughly 670 donors were used in a later genetic analysis, which treated that subset as a discovery cohort. Donor age, sex, ethnicity and CMV serostatus were compiled together with the repertoire data. Beyond this particular receptor, the publication reports: A later analysis found that most CMV-associated TCR beta chains appeared HLA-restricted, with HLA associations seemingly driven largely by CMV exposure. Correlated functional status among segregating V segments might reflect linkage disequilibrium, but an unknown experimental factor could not be ruled out. In an earlier analysis of around 600 of the donors, most TCR beta V segments appeared in productive rearrangements about 87% or about 30% of the time, broadly matching IMGT annotations. According to a later genetic analysis, donors in an Asian-associated ancestry cluster had fewer N-insertions in productive TCRs than the approximately 700-donor mean. According to the authors, the approach could potentially be generalized to other disease states and immunological phenotypes. When HLA alleles, especially DR and DQ, strongly co-occurred, TCR associations were difficult to assign to individual alleles. A later analysis found that HLA-associated TCR beta chains were more clonally expanded and had lower generation probabilities than equally common non-associated chains. In vitro tests confirmed that a few of the cytomegalovirus-associated TCR beta chains recognize cytomegalovirus antigens. Some IMGT-functional V segments, including TRBV6-2 and TRBV6-3, could not be told apart with the 87-base-pair reads, so those segments were excluded. A later genetic analysis associated a missense DCLRE1C variant with V-gene and J-gene trimming of TCR beta chains, and an independent cohort replicated the association. Immune exposure information for the cohort was limited to CMV serostatus. Because counts were too low, about 18 rarely observed V segments, including chromosome 9 orphons, were excluded from the earlier analysis of 587 of the donors. In a later analysis, the rate of TCR association differed among HLA loci, with DRB1 alleles having the most associated TCRs and HLA-C alleles having the fewest. According to a later analysis, parvovirus B19, influenza, CMV and Epstein-Barr virus appeared linked to several top co-occurrence clusters. The study gave a list of more than 150 TCR beta chains associated with cytomegalovirus. At a false discovery rate of 0.05, a later analysis linked under 20,000 TCR beta sequences to specific HLA alleles. A further reported finding was that TCR beta sequences accurately predicted the HLA-A and HLA-B alleles for most subjects in the first cohort. Cytomegalovirus status was reported to be diagnosed by the classifier with high specificity and sensitivity in both the original and validation cohorts. Across donors, most TCR sequences were observed very rarely, whereas some public TCRs were present in many individuals. A cluster of highly shared sequence variants was judged likely to represent a technical artifact of the sequencing pipeline. This cohort had only TCR beta chains sequenced, and the lack of alpha or paired-chain data limited which features could be detected. HLA typing was unavailable for some donors at each locus, so association tests used only the typed subset. Roughly uniform sequencing depth across donors was assumed in presence/absence analyses, although this assumption may not hold.

CDR1 and CDR2 (LNHDA, SQIVND) derive from the germline V gene (reference sequence). Measured from the cysteine to the phenylalanine, the CDR3 is 15 residues long. The retained sequence is limited to the CDR3, 45 bases, with the frame set at the first base. The germline V and J ends show losses of 10 bases and 0 bases respectively, and no gene match explains 11 bases of the junction. The cohort consisted of approximately 670 healthy bone marrow donors. Cohort members were all nominally healthy when sampled, although unrecorded immune exposures were likely present. The donor tested CMV seronegative, placing the donor among the 350 or so seronegative members of the cohort. A peripheral blood sample was collected from each donor, and TCR beta sequencing was performed on peripheral blood mononuclear cells. The Qiagen DNeasy Blood Extraction Kit was used to extract genomic DNA from the blood cell samples.

The specimen was PBMCs. The V gene is TRBV19 and the J gene is TRBJ1-2, with 7 middle bases fitting TRBD1. The clonotype was recovered from a woman aged 18-29 years in good health and CMV-seronegative. The nucleotides read TGTGCCACTATGCCAGGGGGTGAAGCTAACTATGGCTACACCTTC. Its protein is CATMPGGEANYGYTF. Full variable domain (CDR3 extended with the reference TRBV19 and TRBJ1-2 proteins): DGGITQSPKYLFRKEGQNVTLSCEQNLNHDAMYWYRQDPGQGLRLIYYSQIVNDFQKGDIAEGYSVSREKKESFPLTVTSAQKNPTAFYLCATMPGGEANYGYTFGSGTRLTVV.